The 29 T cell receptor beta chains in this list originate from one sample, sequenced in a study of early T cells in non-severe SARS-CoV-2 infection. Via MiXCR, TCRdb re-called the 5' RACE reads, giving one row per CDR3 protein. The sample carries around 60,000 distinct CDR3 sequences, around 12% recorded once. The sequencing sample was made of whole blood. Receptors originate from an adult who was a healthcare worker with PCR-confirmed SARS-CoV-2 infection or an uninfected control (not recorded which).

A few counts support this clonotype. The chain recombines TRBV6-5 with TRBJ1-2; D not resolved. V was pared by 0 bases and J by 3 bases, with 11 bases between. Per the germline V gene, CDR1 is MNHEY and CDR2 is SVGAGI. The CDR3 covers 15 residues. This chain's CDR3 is CASSYSRNGDYGYTF. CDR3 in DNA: TGTGCCAGCAGTTACTCGAGAAACGGAGACTATGGCTACACCTTC.

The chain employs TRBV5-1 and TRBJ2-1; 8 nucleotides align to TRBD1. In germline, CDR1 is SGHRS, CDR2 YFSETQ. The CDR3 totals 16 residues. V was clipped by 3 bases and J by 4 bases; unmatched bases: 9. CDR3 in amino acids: CASSSSGRGLYNEQFF. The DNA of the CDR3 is TGCGCCAGCAGCTCCTCTGGCAGGGGGCTATACAATGAGCAGTTCTTC.

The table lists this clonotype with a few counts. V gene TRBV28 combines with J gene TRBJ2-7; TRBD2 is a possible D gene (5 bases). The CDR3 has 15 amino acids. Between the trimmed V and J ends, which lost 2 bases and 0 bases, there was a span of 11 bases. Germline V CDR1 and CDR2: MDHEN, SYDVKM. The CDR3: CASSLRLALSYEQYF. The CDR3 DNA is TGTGCCAGCAGTTTACGTTTAGCGCTCTCCTACGAGCAGTACTTC.

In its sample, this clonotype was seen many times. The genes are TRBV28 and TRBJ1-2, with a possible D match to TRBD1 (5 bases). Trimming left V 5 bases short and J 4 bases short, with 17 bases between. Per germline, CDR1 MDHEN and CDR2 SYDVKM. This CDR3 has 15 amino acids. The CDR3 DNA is TGTGCCAGCAGTCCAGGAGGGGCGGCGGGCTATGGCTACACCTTC. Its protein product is CASSPGGAAGYGYTF.

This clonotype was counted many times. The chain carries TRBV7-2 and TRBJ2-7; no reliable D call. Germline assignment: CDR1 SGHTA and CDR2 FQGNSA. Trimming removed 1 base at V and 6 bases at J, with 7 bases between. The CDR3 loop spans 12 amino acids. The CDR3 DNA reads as TGTGCCAGCAGCTTAGGTCGGCGCGAGCAGTACTTC. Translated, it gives CASSLGRREQYF.

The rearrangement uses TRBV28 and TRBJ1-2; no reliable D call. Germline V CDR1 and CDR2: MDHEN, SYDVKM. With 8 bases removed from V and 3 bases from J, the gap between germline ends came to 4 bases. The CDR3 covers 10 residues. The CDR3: CASGHYGYTF. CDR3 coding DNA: TGTGCCAGCGGCCACTATGGCTACACCTTC.

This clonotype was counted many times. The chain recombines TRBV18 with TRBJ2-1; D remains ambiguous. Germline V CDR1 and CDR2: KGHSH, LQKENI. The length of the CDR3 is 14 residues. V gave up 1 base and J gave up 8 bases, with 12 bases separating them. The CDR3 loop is CASSPLGPNDEQFF. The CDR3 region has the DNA TGTGCCAGCTCACCACTAGGGCCCAACGATGAGCAGTTCTTC.

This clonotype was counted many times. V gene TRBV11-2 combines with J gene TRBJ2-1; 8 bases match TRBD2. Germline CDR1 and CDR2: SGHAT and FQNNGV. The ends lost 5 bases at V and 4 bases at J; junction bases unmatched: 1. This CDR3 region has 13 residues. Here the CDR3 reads CASSLAGYNEQFF. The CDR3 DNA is TGTGCCAGCAGCCTAGCGGGTTACAATGAGCAGTTCTTC.

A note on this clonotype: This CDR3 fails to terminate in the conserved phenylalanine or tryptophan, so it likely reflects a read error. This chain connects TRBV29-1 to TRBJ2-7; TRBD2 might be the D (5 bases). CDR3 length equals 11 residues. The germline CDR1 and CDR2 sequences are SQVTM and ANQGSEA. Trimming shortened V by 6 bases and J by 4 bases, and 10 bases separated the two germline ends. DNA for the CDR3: TGCAGCGTGACCTCGGGGTACGAGCAGTACTCC. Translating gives CSVTSGYEQYS.

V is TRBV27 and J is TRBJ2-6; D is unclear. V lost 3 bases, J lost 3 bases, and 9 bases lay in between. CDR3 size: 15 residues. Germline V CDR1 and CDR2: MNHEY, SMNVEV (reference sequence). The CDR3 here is CASSFQRFGANVLTF. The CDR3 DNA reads TGTGCCAGCAGTTTTCAGAGATTTGGGGCCAACGTCCTGACTTTC.

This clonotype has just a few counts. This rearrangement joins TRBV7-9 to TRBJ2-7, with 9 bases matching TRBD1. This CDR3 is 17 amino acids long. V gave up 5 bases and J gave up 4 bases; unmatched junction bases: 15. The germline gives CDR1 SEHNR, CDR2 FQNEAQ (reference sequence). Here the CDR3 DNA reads TGTGCCAGCAGCCCACAGGGGGCCGGGACAGGGATTTACGAGCAGTACTTC. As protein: CASSPQGAGTGIYEQYF. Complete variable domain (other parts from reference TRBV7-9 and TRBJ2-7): DTGVSQNPRHKITKRGQNVTFRCDPISEHNRLYWYRQTLGQGPEFLTYFQNEAQLEKSRLLSDRFSAERPKGSFSTLEIQRTEQGDSAMYLCASSPQGAGTGIYEQYFGPGTRLTVT.

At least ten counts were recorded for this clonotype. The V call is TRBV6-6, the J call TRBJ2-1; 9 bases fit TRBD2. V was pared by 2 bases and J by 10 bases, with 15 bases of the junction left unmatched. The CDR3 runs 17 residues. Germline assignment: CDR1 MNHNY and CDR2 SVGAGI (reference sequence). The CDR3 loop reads CASSYSLAGPQGEEQFF. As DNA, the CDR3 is TGTGCCAGCAGTTACAGCCTAGCGGGGCCCCAGGGAGAGGAGCAGTTCTTC.

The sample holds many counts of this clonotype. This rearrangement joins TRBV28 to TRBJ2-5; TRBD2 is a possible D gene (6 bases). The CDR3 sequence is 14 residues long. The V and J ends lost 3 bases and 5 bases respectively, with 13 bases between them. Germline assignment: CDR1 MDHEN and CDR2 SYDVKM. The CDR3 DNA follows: TGTGCCAGCAGTTTTGCGGGGTCCGCGGAGACCCAGTACTTC. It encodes CASSFAGSAETQYF.

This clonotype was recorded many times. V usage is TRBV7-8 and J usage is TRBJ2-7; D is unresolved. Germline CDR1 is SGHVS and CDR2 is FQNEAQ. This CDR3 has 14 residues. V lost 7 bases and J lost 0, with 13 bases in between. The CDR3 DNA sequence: TGTGCCAGCATCCCCGGACGGATCTCCTACGAGCAGTACTTC. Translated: CASIPGRISYEQYF.

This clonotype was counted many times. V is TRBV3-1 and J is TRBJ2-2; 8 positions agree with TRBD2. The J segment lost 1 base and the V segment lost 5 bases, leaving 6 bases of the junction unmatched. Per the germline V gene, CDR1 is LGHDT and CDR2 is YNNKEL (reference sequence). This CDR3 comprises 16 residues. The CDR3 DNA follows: TGTGCCAGCAGCTCGCTACTAGCGGTGAACACCGGGGAGCTGTTTTTT. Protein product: CASSSLLAVNTGELFF.

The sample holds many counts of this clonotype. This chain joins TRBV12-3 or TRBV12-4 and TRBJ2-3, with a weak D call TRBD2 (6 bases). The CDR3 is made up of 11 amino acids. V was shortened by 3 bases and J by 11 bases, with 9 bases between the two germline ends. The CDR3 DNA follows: TGTGCCAGCAGTTTTAGGGACTGGCAGTATTTT. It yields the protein CASSFRDWQYF.

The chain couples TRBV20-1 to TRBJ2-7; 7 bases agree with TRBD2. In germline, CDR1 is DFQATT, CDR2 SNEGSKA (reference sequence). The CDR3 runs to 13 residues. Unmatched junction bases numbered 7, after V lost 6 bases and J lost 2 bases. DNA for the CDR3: TGCAGTGCCCCTTGGGAGGGAGCCTACGAGCAGTACTTC. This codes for CSAPWEGAYEQYF.

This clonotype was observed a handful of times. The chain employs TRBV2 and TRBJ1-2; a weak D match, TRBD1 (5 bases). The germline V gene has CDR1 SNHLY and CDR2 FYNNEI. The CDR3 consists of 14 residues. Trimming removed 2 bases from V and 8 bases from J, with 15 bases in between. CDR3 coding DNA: TGTGCCAGCAGTGAATTCCAGGGATTGGACGGCTACACCTTC. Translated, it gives CASSEFQGLDGYTF.

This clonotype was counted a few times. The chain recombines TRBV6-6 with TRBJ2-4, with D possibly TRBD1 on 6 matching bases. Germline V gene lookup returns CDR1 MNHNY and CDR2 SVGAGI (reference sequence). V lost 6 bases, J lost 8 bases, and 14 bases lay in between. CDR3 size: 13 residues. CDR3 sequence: CASSPGHGHIQYF. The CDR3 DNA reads TGTGCCAGCAGCCCGGGACATGGACACATTCAGTACTTC.

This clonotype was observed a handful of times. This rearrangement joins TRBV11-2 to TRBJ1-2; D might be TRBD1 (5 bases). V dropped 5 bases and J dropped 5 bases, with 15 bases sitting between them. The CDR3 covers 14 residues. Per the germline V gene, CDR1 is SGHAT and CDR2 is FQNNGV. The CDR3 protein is CASSPSRTTYGYTF. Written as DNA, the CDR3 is TGTGCCAGCAGCCCAAGCCGGACAACTTATGGCTACACCTTC. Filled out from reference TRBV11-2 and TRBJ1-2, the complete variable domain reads EAGVAQSPRYKIIEKRQSVAFWCNPISGHATLYWYQQILGQGPKLLIQFQNNGVVDDSQLPKDRFSAERLKGVDSTLKIQPAKLEDSAVYLCASSPSRTTYGYTFGSGTRLTVV.

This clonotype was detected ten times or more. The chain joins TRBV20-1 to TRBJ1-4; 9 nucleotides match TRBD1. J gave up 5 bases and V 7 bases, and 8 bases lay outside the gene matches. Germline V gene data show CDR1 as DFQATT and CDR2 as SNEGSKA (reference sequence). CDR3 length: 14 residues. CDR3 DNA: TGCAGTGTACTAACCGGGACAGGGAATGAAAAACTGTTTTTT. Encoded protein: CSVLTGTGNEKLFF.

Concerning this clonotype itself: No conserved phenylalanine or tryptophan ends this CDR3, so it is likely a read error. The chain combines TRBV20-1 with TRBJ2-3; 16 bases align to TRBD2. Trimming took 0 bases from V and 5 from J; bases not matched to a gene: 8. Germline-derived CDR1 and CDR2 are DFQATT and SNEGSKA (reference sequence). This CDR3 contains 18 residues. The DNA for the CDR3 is TGCAGTGCTAGAGATCATCCGGGACTAGCGGGAGGGTTAGATACGCAGTATTTA. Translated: CSARDHPGLAGGLDTQYL.

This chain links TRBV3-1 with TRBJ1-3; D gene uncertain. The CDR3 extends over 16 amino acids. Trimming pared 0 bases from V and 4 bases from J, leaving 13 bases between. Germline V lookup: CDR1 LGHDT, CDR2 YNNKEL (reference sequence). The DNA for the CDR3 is TGTGCCAGCAGCCAAGATTATGGCGCGGGAGGAAACACCATATATTTT. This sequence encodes CASSQDYGAGGNTIYF.

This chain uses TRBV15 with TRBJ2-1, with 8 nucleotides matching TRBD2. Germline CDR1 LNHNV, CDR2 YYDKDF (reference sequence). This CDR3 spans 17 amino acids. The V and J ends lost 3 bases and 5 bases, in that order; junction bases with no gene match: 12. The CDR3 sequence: CATSSPSSGKMNNEQFF. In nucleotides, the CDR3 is TGTGCCACCAGCAGCCCCAGTAGCGGGAAAATGAACAATGAGCAGTTCTTC. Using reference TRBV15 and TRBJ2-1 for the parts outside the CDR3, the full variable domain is DAMVIQNPRYQVTQFGKPVTLSCSQTLNHNVMYWYQQKSSQAPKLLFHYYDKDFNNEADTPDNFQSRRPNTSFCFLDIRSPGLGDTAMYLCATSSPSSGKMNNEQFFGPGTRLTVL.

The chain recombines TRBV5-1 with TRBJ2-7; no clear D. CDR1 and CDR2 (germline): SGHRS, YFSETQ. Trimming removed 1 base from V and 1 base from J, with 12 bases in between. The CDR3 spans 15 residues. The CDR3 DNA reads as TGCGCCAGCAGCTTGAGCCTACCCCATTCCTACGAGCAGTACTTC. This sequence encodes CASSLSLPHSYEQYF. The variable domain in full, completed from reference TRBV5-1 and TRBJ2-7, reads KAGVTQTPRYLIKTRGQQVTLSCSPISGHRSVSWYQQTPGQGLQFLFEYFSETQRNKGNFPGRFSGRQFSNSRSEMNVSTLELGDSALYLCASSLSLPHSYEQYFGPGTRLTVT.

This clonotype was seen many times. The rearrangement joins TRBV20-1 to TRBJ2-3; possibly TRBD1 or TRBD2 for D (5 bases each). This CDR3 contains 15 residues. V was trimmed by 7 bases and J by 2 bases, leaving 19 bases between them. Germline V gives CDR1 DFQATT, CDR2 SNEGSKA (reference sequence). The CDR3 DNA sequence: TGCAGTGTCAAGCCGGGACGGTCCCCCACAGATACGCAGTATTTT. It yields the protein CSVKPGRSPTDTQYF.

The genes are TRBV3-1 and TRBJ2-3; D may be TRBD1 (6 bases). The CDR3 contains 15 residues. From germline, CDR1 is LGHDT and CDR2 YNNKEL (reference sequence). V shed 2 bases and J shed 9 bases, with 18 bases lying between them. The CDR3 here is CASSQRAGVSLTQYF. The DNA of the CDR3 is TGTGCCAGCAGCCAAAGGGCAGGGGTTTCCCTCACGCAGTATTTT.

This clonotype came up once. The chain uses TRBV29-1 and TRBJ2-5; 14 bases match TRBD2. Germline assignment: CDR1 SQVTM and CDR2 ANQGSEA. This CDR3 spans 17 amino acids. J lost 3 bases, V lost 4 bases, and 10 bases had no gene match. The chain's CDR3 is CSVGGPGLAGGKETQYF. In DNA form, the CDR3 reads TGCAGCGTTGGGGGACCAGGACTAGCGGGAGGCAAAGAGACCCAGTACTTC.

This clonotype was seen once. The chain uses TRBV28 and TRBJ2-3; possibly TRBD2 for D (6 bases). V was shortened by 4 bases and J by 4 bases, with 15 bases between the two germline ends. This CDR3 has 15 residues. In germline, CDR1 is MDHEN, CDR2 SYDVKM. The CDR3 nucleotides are TGTGCCAGCAGTTGGGGGGAGGCCCGCCCAGATACGCAGTATTTT. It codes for CASSWGEARPDTQYF.